This T cell receptor beta chain was documented in a study of vaccination effects on CD4 cells after COVID-19. Points on this clone: Its cognate antigen is unknown.

Method: immunoSEQ multiplex PCR; TCRdb's copy keeps in-frame clones and lacks some. The top ten hold 5% to 6% of the sample, which has 60,000 to 75,000 clones, roughly two thirds seen once. Antigen-specific CD4+ T cells were first expanded with viral peptide pools by the ViraFEST assay and only then sequenced. Having been cultured for roughly 9 days, the cells underwent CD4+ T cell isolation. Documented for the person is a PCR-confirmed SARS-CoV-2 infection occurring between March and December 2020. The negative control culture condition consisted of an HIV-1 Nef peptide pool. Study-wide findings and caveats: Marked clonal contraction was seen late after vaccination (in both infection- and vaccine-induced clones).

The V segment lost 5 bases and the J segment 1 base; nucleotides outside the gene matches: 22. The CDR3 spans 21 residues. Per germline, CDR1 SGHVS and CDR2 FNYEAQ. The chain combines TRBV7-6 with TRBJ2-7; 11 bases agree with TRBD2. This clonotype originated in a human donor who had a prior SARS-CoV-2 infection. The starting material was CD4+ T cells from PBMCs cultured with HIV peptides, obtained before COVID-19 vaccination. The subset here: HIV-1 Nef peptide pool negative control/reference culture. The CDR3 here is CASSTQSFVSGGALLSYEQYF. DNA of the CDR3: TGTGCCAGCAGCACCCAGTCCTTTGTTAGCGGGGGGGCCCTCCTTTCCTACGAGCAGTACTTC.